The TCR beta chain described here comes from a study of immune evolution from preneoplasia to lung adenocarcinoma. Study results and limitations: KRAS-mutant nodules had the highest T cell clonality.

The ends were cut back, 3 bases at V and 5 bases at J, with 11 bases in the middle. Germline V gene data show CDR1 as KGHSH and CDR2 as LQKENI. CDR3 length equals 13 residues. After pathologic assessment, macro-dissection selected premalignant or tumor cells for extraction. Here immunoSEQ multiplex PCR was the method, and the copy in TCRdb shows in-frame clones only, minus some. The data contain about 9,500 clones, around 90% of them singletons. This clone has a single count. Its antigen is unidentified. Sequencing was done on a sample of FFPE invasive lung adenocarcinoma tissue. This receptor was taken from a person aged 70 to 79 with invasive lung adenocarcinoma. The chain couples TRBV18 to TRBJ2-7; no reliable D call. CDR3 in DNA: TGTGCCAGCTCACCGATAGGTACTGACGAGCAGTACTTC. Amino acids: CASSPIGTDEQYF.